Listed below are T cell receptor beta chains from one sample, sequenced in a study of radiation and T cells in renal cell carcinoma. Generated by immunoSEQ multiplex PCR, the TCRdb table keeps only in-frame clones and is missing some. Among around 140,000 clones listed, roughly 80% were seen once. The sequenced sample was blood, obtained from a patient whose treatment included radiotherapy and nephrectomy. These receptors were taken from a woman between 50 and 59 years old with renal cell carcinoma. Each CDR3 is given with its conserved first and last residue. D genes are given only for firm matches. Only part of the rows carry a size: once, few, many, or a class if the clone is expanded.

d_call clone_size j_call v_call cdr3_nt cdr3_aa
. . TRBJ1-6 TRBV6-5 TGTGCCAGCATGGAGGACGGACCAAATTCACCCCTCCACTTT CASMEDGPNSPLHF
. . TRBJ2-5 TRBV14 TGTGCCAGCAGCCAAGTGCTGGGACCCCAAGAGACCCAGTACTTC CASSQVLGPQETQYF
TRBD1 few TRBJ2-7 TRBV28 TGTGCCAGCAGTTTAGGGGGACAGGGGGCCCTAAGCCACTACGAGCAGTACTTC CASSLGGQGALSHYEQYF
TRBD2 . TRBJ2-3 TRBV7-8 TGTGCCAGCAGCCCAGGGACTAGCGGGTACACAGATACGCAGTATTTT CASSPGTSGYTDTQYF
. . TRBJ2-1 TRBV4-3 TGCGCCAGCAGCCAAGGTTCCGGGGGTGAGCAGTTCTTC CASSQGSGGEQFF
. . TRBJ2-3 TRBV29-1 TGCAGCGTTGAAGGTTACACAGATACGCAGTATTTT CSVEGYTDTQYF
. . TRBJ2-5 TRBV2 TGTGCCAGCAGACAGGGGGGGGAGACCCAGTACTTC CASRQGGETQYF
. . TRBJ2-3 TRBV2 TGTGCCAGCAATGGGGATACGCAGTATTTT CASNGDTQYF
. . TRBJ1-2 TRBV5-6 TGTGCCAGCAGCTCCAAACACATAAACTATGGCTACACCTTC CASSSKHINYGYTF
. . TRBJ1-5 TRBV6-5 TGTGCCAGCAGTTACTCGGGGCACAGCAATCAGCCCCAGCATTTT CASSYSGHSNQPQHF
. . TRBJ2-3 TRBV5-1 TGCGCCAGCAGCCCTCAGTTTAGGGGGGGCACAGATACGCAGTATTTT CASSPQFRGGTDTQYF
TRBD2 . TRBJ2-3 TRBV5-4 TGTGCCAGCAGCGGTCCGGGACTAGCGGGAACAGATACGCAGTATTTT CASSGPGLAGTDTQYF
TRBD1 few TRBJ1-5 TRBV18 TGTGCCAGCTCCCCCACAGGGGGGGATCAGCCCCAGCATTTT CASSPTGGDQPQHF
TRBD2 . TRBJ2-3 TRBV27 TGTGCCAGCAGTCCCCGCCCGGGACTAGCGAACACAGATACGCAGTATTTT CASSPRPGLANTDTQYF
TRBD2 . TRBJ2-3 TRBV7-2 TGTGCCAGCAGCTTAAGGCCGGCGGGGGGATGGGGAGATACGCAGTATTTT CASSLRPAGGWGDTQYF
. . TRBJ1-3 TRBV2 TGTGCCAGCAGCCTTCTAAACGGGATTCTCTCTGGAAACACCATATATTTT CASSLLNGILSGNTIYF
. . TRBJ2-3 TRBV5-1 TGCGCCAGCAGCTCCAGAATCACAGATACGCAGTATTTT CASSSRITDTQYF
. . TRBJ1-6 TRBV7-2 TGTGCCAGCAGCTTAGAGACTGCAAATAATTCACCCCTCCACTTT CASSLETANNSPLHF
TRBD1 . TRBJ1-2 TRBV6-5 TGTGCCAGCAGGCAGGGGGACAGATCTAACTATGGCTACACCTTC CASRQGDRSNYGYTF
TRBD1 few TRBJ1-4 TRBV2 TGTGCCAGCAGCGCCTTGGGACAGGTTGGATTT CASSALGQVGF
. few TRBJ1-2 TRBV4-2 TGTGCCAGCAGCCAAGAGGGCCAGGGTGAGAATGGCTACACCTTC CASSQEGQGENGYTF
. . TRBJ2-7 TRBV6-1 TGTGCCAGCAGTGATCGACAGCTTACAACCTACGAGCAGTACTTC CASSDRQLTTYEQYF
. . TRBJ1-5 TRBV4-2 TGTGCCAGCAGCGGAGAGGTTGGTCAGCCCCAGCATTTT CASSGEVGQPQHF
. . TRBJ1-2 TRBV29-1 TGCAGCGTTCTGGGGATACTATATGGCTACACCTTC CSVLGILYGYTF
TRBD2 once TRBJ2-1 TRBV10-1 TGCGCCAGCAGTGATAATAGCGGGGTTGGTGAGCAGTTCTTC CASSDNSGVGEQFF
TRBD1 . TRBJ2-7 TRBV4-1 TGCGCCAGCAGCCACTTAGGACAGGGATCCTACGAGCAGTACTTC CASSHLGQGSYEQYF
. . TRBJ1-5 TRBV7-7 TGTGCCAGCAGCCCTGATCGGAATCAGCCCCAGCATTTT CASSPDRNQPQHF
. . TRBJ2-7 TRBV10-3 TGTGCCATCAGTGATTTAGCGGCCTACGAGCAGTACTTC CAISDLAAYEQYF
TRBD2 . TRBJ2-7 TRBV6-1 TGTGCCAGCAGTCGGACTAGCGGGAACGACGAGCAGTACTTC CASSRTSGNDEQYF
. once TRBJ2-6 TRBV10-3 TGTGCCATCAGTGACCAACTGAGCTCTGGGGCCAACGTCCTGACTTTC CAISDQLSSGANVLTF
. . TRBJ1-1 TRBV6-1 TGTGCCAGCAGTGAAGCAGGGGGAAGAACTGAAGCTTTCTTT CASSEAGGRTEAFF
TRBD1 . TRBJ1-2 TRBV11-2 TGTGCCAGCAGCACCACCGGGACAGGGGACTATGGCTACACCTTC CASSTTGTGDYGYTF
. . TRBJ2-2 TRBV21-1 TGTGCCAGCAGCACGTCACAGGATTTTAGGGAGCTGTTTTTT CASSTSQDFRELFF
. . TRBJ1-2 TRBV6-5 TGTGCCAGCACCACAGGGCATTTTAGCTATGGCTACACCTTC CASTTGHFSYGYTF
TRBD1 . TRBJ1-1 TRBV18 TGTGCCAGCTCACCGGGACAGGGGGCATATACTGAAGCTTTCTTT CASSPGQGAYTEAFF
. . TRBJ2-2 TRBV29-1 TGCCCTGGTAAGAGGGCTCCGAACACCGGGGAGCTGTTTTTT CPGKRAPNTGELFF
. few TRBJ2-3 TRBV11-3 TGTGCCAGCAGCTTAGTCGGCTCAGGGGAAACGCAGTATTTT CASSLVGSGETQYF
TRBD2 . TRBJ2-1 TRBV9 TGTGCCAGCAGCACCGGACTAGCGGAATACAATGAGCAGTTCTTC CASSTGLAEYNEQFF